What follows are 23 T cell receptor beta chains derived from one specimen sequenced in a study of cytomegalovirus exposure and HLA in healthy donors. The PCR was carried out with 60 Vbeta primers and 13 Jbeta primers. Sequencing used immunoSEQ multiplex PCR; TCRdb keeps in-frame clones, though not all of them. Of some 150,000 clones listed, approximately 8.9% are singletons. The sample comprised PBMCs. These receptors originate from a woman between 40 and 55 years old in good health and CMV-seropositive.

V gene TRBV5-1 combines with J gene TRBJ2-1, with 10 bases fitting TRBD1. The CDR3 is made up of 15 amino acids. CDR1 SGHRS and CDR2 YFSETQ come from the germline V gene. V shed 4 bases, J shed 9 bases, and the junction held 10 bases outside the gene matches. CDR3 amino acids: CASSLGDRGSVEQFF. DNA for the CDR3: TGCGCCAGCAGCCTAGGGGACAGGGGAAGTGTTGAGCAGTTCTTC.

There are a few counts of this clone. V gene TRBV9 combines with J gene TRBJ2-5; possible D gene TRBD2, 6 bases. Per germline, CDR1 SGDLS and CDR2 YYNGEE. V lost 6 bases to trimming and J lost 5 bases, with 20 bases between them. This CDR3 spans 15 amino acids. Here the CDR3 reads CASTSSDDPPETQYF. The CDR3 DNA sequence: TGTGCCAGCACCTCTAGCGACGACCCGCCCGAGACCCAGTACTTC.

This clone was seen more than once but under ten times. V usage is TRBV19 and J usage is TRBJ1-1; D gene ambiguous. Germline CDR1 and CDR2: LNHDA and SQIVND (reference sequence). V lost 7 bases and J lost 0, with 12 bases in between. This CDR3 spans 14 amino acids. CDR3 in amino acids: CASTIYGVNTEAFF. The CDR3, as DNA: TGTGCCAGTACCATCTACGGGGTGAACACTGAAGCTTTCTTT.

This clone occurred a few times. The chain links TRBV12-5 to TRBJ2-2; no clear D gene. This CDR3 has 18 amino acids. Germline V gene data show CDR1 as LGHNT and CDR2 as FRNRAP. The V and J ends lost 3 bases and 0 bases respectively, with 17 bases between them. The CDR3, as DNA: TGTGCTAGTGGTTTCGTCCCCGTCGCGAACCCGAACACCGGGGAGCTGTTTTTT. Its protein is CASGFVPVANPNTGELFF. Complete variable domain (other parts from reference TRBV12-5 and TRBJ2-2): DARVTQTPRHKVTEMGQEVTMRCQPILGHNTVFWYRQTMMQGLELLAYFRNRAPLDDSGMPKDRFSAEMPDATLATLKIQPSEPRDSAVYFCASGFVPVANPNTGELFFGEGSRLTVL.

This clone was observed a few times. The chain recombines TRBV2 with TRBJ1-1, with no clear D. Germline V gives CDR1 SNHLY, CDR2 FYNNEI. V shed 7 bases and J shed 0 bases, with 12 bases lying between them. The CDR3 consists of 14 residues. This chain's CDR3 is CASTAEVMNTEAFF. The DNA of the CDR3 is TGTGCCAGCACCGCGGAGGTTATGAACACTGAAGCTTTCTTT.

The J gene is TRBJ2-5, the V gene TRBV5-4; possible D gene TRBD2, 6 bases. The V and J ends lost 4 bases and 5 bases respectively, with 12 bases between them. Germline CDR1 SGHNT, CDR2 YYREEE (reference sequence). The CDR3 runs to 13 residues. The CDR3 region is CASSRDFGETQYF. The CDR3 DNA is TGTGCCAGCAGCCGGGACTTCGGGGAGACCCAGTACTTC.

This clone was counted only a few times. The gene calls are TRBV5-6 and TRBJ2-7; the D gene is possibly TRBD2 (6 bases). Germline CDR1 and CDR2: SGHDT and YYEEEE. This CDR3 region has 15 residues. V lost 0 bases and J lost 6, with 16 bases in between. This CDR3 is CASSLGLVTRVEQYF. The CDR3 coding sequence is TGTGCCAGCAGCTTGGGACTAGTTACCCGGGTCGAGCAGTACTTC.

V is TRBV5-1 and J is TRBJ2-7; possible D gene TRBD1, 6 bases. This CDR3 region has 16 residues. Deletions cut 4 bases from V and 0 bases from J, with 17 bases between. CDR1 is SGHRS and CDR2 is YFSETQ in the germline V gene. The CDR3 DNA reads TGCGCCAGCAGCCCCTACCCAGCGACAGGCTCCTACGAGCAGTACTTC. This sequence encodes CASSPYPATGSYEQYF.

This chain connects TRBV2 to TRBJ2-3; 10 bases are a match to TRBD2. Germline loops: CDR1 SNHLY, CDR2 FYNNEI. V shed 3 bases and J 6 bases; nucleotides not matched to a gene: 6. The CDR3 has 15 amino acids. The CDR3 DNA reads TGTGCCAGCAGTGATGGGACTAGCGAGGACGATACGCAGTATTTT. Encoded protein: CASSDGTSEDDTQYF. The entire variable domain, with the rest obtained from reference TRBV2 and TRBJ2-3, is as follows: EPEVTQTPSHQVTQMGQEVILRCVPISNHLYFYWYRQILGQKVEFLVSFYNNEISEKSEIFDDQFSVERPDGSNFTLKIRSTKLEDSAMYFCASSDGTSEDDTQYFGPGTRLTVL.

This clone was counted only a few times. V gene TRBV4-1 combines with J gene TRBJ1-4; D gene unclear. The CDR3 contains 17 residues. The germline V gene has CDR1 MGHRA and CDR2 YSYEKL. With 1 base removed from V and 3 bases from J, the gap between germline ends came to 15 bases. This CDR3 is CASSQGPSGWSNEKLFF. In DNA form, the CDR3 reads TGCGCCAGCAGCCAAGGTCCATCGGGATGGTCTAATGAAAAACTGTTTTTT.

This clone appeared once. This chain links TRBV5-5 with TRBJ1-1; D remains unclear. V lost 0 bases to trimming and J lost 1 base, with 7 bases between them. CDR1 is SGHKS, CDR2 YYEKEE, per germline (reference sequence). This CDR3 region has 14 residues. The CDR3 DNA sequence: TGTGCCAGCAGCTTGGACAGTGCGAACACTGAAGCTTTCTTT. Protein: CASSLDSANTEAFF. Full variable domain (rest looked up from reference TRBV5-5 and TRBJ1-1): DAGVTQSPTHLIKTRGQQVTLRCSPISGHKSVSWYQQVLGQGPQFIFQYYEKEERGRGNFPDRFSARQFPNYSSELNVNALLLGDSALYLCASSLDSANTEAFFGQGTRLTVV.

In this sample, this clone turned up a few times. This rearrangement joins TRBV11-3 to TRBJ2-7; D gene uncertain. The V end lost 3 bases, the J end lost 3 bases, and 6 bases lay between the germline ends. From germline, CDR1 is SGHNT and CDR2 YENEEA. CDR3 size: 12 residues. This chain's CDR3 is CASSFGDYEQYF. CDR3 DNA sequence: TGTGCCAGCAGCTTCGGAGACTACGAGCAGTACTTC.

CDR3 amino acids: CASASGTDTQYF. The CDR3 nucleotides read TGTGCCAGCGCTAGCGGCACAGATACGCAGTATTTT. The rearrangement joins TRBV6-5 to TRBJ2-3; possible D gene TRBD2, 6 bases. V dropped 8 bases and J dropped 1 base, with 7 bases sitting between them. This CDR3 contains 12 residues. The germline V gene encodes CDR1 MNHEY and CDR2 SVGAGI.

The sample holds a few counts of this clone. The chain employs TRBV7-2 and TRBJ2-7; 9 positions agree with TRBD2. V trimming: 5 bases; J trimming: 3 bases; junction bases outside the gene matches: 11. From germline, CDR1 is SGHTA and CDR2 FQGNSA. The CDR3 runs to 16 residues. The DNA of the CDR3 is TGTGCCAGCAGCCCCGGGAGCGGGGGGAAGATCTACGAGCAGTACTTC. Translation gives CASSPGSGGKIYEQYF.

V and J are TRBV2 and TRBJ1-6; 11 positions agree with TRBD1. CDR3 length equals 17 residues. The germline V gene has CDR1 SNHLY and CDR2 FYNNEI. After removal of 4 bases from V and 9 bases from J, the junction contained 11 bases not matched to a gene. The CDR3 is CASSARGQGVSSSPLHF. DNA for the CDR3: TGTGCCAGCAGTGCGCGGGGACAGGGGGTGTCTAGTTCACCCCTCCACTTT.

The chain recombines TRBV6-1 with TRBJ1-1, with D maybe TRBD1 (5 bases). CDR1 and CDR2 from the germline V gene are MNHNS and SASEGT. This CDR3 is 13 amino acids long. The V gene lost 7 bases and the J gene lost 1 base, with 10 bases spanning the gap. CDR3 DNA: TGTGCCAGCACGACAGACCAGAACACTGAAGCTTTCTTT. Encoded protein: CASTTDQNTEAFF.

The chain carries TRBV12-5 and TRBJ2-3; 9 positions match TRBD2. The CDR3 spans 15 residues. Germline lookup yields CDR1 LGHNT and CDR2 FRNRAP. V was pared by 2 bases and J by 3 bases, with 3 bases of the junction left unmatched. CDR3 sequence (DNA): TGTGCTAGTGGTTTGAGGCTAGCGGGAACAGATACGCAGTATTTT. Protein: CASGLRLAGTDTQYF.

J is TRBJ2-7 and V is TRBV6-6; D possibly corresponds to TRBD1 (6 bases). V lost 4 bases and J lost 2, with 18 bases in between. Germline V gene sequence: CDR1 MNHNY, CDR2 SVGAGI (reference sequence). This CDR3 region has 16 residues. The chain's CDR3 is CASSSSLGGLTYEQYF. DNA for the CDR3: TGTGCCAGCAGTTCCTCTTTAGGGGGTCTCACCTACGAGCAGTACTTC.

This sequence joins TRBV5-1 and TRBJ1-1; D possibly corresponds to TRBD1 (6 bases). The germline V gene has CDR1 SGHRS and CDR2 YFSETQ. CDR3 length: 15 residues. V shed 5 bases and J shed 4 bases, with 18 bases lying between them. CDR3 region: CASRDRTGIATEAFF. The CDR3 DNA reads as TGCGCCAGCAGGGATCGAACAGGGATTGCCACTGAAGCTTTCTTT.

The chain recombines TRBV6-6 with TRBJ1-2, with D maybe TRBD1 (6 bases). Germline lookup yields CDR1 MNHNY and CDR2 SVGAGI (reference sequence). The CDR3 totals 13 residues. V was pared by 5 bases and J by 5 bases, with 12 bases between. CDR3 DNA: TGTGCCAGCAGTGGTCAGGGGAAGTATGGCTACACCTTC. Protein product: CASSGQGKYGYTF.

In this sample, this clone turned up a few times. The V call is TRBV2, the J call TRBJ1-2; possible D gene TRBD1, 6 bases. CDR1 is SNHLY and CDR2 is FYNNEI in the germline V gene. The V end was cut by 1 base, the J end by 5 bases, with 11 bases between. The CDR3 has 14 residues. This chain's CDR3 is CASSEDRDRYGYTF. CDR3 bases: TGTGCCAGCAGTGAAGACAGGGATCGATATGGCTACACCTTC.

The table lists this clone with a few counts. In DNA form, the CDR3 reads TGTGCCAGCCGGTTAATCTACGGCACCGGGGAGCTGTTTTTT. Residues: CASRLIYGTGELFF. The chain combines TRBV2 with TRBJ2-2; D unclear. V gave up 8 bases and J gave up 4 bases, with 14 bases separating them. Per the germline V gene, CDR1 is SNHLY and CDR2 is FYNNEI. The CDR3 contains 14 residues.

This clone was counted a few times. The rearrangement joins TRBV10-2 to TRBJ1-5; 8 nucleotides line up with TRBD1. The germline V gene encodes CDR1 WSHSY and CDR2 SAAADI. The V and J ends lost 6 bases and 5 bases, in that order; junction bases with no gene match: 9. The CDR3 loop spans 15 amino acids. The CDR3 DNA reads TGCGCCAGCAGGTTACAGGGGGTACTCGATCAGCCCCAGCATTTT. Its translation is CASRLQGVLDQPQHF.